This entry is about one T cell receptor beta chain. This CDR3 is built from 15 residues. J was trimmed by 0 bases and V by 7 bases; bases with no gene match: 9. Germline V gives CDR1 SQVTM, CDR2 ANQGSEA. This record belongs to a study of blood T cell repertoires in COVID-19. Source study methods: Reference gene primer amplification yielded estimated nucleated cell counts. Sequencing used immunoSEQ multiplex PCR; TCRdb keeps in-frame clones, though not all of them. V, J and clone size were drawn from that table, and D and trimming were deduced from the DNA. The table includes approximately 320,000 clones, roughly 87% detected once.

This chain joins TRBV29-1 and TRBJ2-7, with 10 positions matching TRBD1. Source material: PBMCs or T cells enriched from blood (not recorded which). This TCR came from a woman under 30 who had recovered from COVID-19. The CDR3 loop is CSAVRDRGTSYEQYF. The CDR3 nucleotides are TGCAGCGCAGTCCGGGACAGGGGCACCTCCTACGAGCAGTACTTC.